This TCR beta chain is drawn from a study of T cells in localized non-small cell lung cancer. Notes on the study in general: Adjacent lung held a median roughly 50 of the top 100 tumor clones.

A note on this clone: Its antigen remains unidentified.

The CDR3 sequence is 13 residues long. Germline lookup yields CDR1 MGHRA and CDR2 YSYEKL. Trimming shortened V by 6 bases and J by 8 bases, and 16 bases separated the two germline ends. Profiling relied on immunoSEQ multiplex PCR, and the TCRdb table lists in-frame clones only, not all of them. In the table there are approximately 41,000 clones, roughly 89% of which are singletons. The clonotype was recovered from a male donor older than 55 with stage II lung adenocarcinoma. This chain uses TRBV4-1 with TRBJ1-2, with D maybe TRBD1 (6 bases). Source: peripheral blood mononuclear cells, taken before any cancer treatment. DNA for the CDR3: TGCGCCAGCAGTCCCCTGGGGGCGCAGGGCTACACCTTC. It yields the protein CASSPLGAQGYTF.